Listed here is a single T cell receptor beta chain. Its specificity is unknown. This entry is derived from a study of glioma-infiltrating T cells. The iRepertoire nested amplicon-rescue multiplex PCR amplified TCR alpha and beta CDR3s from RNA. One-step reverse transcription and amplification started from approximately 100-400 ng of tissue mRNA or PBMC total RNA. TCRdb re-analysed the multiplex PCR reads in MiXCR, keeping a single row per CDR3 protein. The data hold roughly 100,000 distinct CDR3 sequences, with 40% observed a single time. Study findings and constraints: Only very few CDR3 sequences appeared in both tissue and blood. Above-expected tissue-blood divergence occurred in all gliomas, most in low-grade ones.

V lost 8 bases to trimming and J lost 0 bases; unmatched junction nucleotides: 16. The CDR3 has 17 amino acids. From germline, CDR1 is ENHRY and CDR2 SYGVKD. The sequence was obtained from a human donor with low-grade glioma or glioblastoma, undergoing nonglioma brain surgery, or in good health (not recorded which). V and J are TRBV10-3 and TRBJ2-7; 7 bases line up with TRBD1. Specimen: glioma tissue, nonneoplastic brain tissue, or PBMCs (not recorded which). CDR3 DNA: TGTGCCATCCGGCTGCAGGGGGTCTTCCCGAGCTCCTACGAGCAGTACTTC. This gives the protein CAIRLQGVFPSSYEQYF.